The 22 T cell receptor beta chains in this list originate from one sample, sequenced in a study of T cells after yellow fever vaccination. MiXCR, applied by TCRdb to the 5' RACE reads, yields one record per CDR3 protein. The sample lists roughly 110,000 distinct CDR3 sequences, 8.4% occurring once. This specimen was CD8+ T cells sorted from PBMCs, taken 45 days after the yellow fever booster vaccination. These TCRs come from a young man who received the YFV17D yellow fever vaccine.

Remarks on this clonotype: A read error may explain this, as a much larger clone is one base away. This sequence joins TRBV27 and TRBJ2-7; TRBD1 might be the D (5 bases). The CDR3 length is 14 residues. The germline gives CDR1 MNHEY, CDR2 SMNVEV (reference sequence). V was clipped by 3 bases and J by 8 bases, with 17 bases between them. CDR3 loop: CASSLYQGLYQQYF. The CDR3 DNA sequence: TGTGCCAGCAGTTTGTATCAGGGATTGTACCAGCAGTACTTC.

This clonotype occurred many times. The rearrangement links TRBV7-2 to TRBJ2-3; 11 bases are shared with TRBD2. This CDR3 is 16 amino acids long. Per germline, CDR1 SGHTA and CDR2 FQGNSA. Trimming removed 4 bases from V and 1 base from J; junction bases left unmatched: 4. CDR3 DNA sequence: TGTGCCAGCAGCTCACCGACTAGCGGGGGCACAGATACGCAGTATTTT. It specifies CASSSPTSGGTDTQYF.

The genes are TRBV6-5 and TRBJ2-1; 11 bases line up with TRBD1. CDR3 length: 15 amino acids. J lost 6 bases, V lost 2 bases, and 3 bases had no gene match. Germline V gene lookup returns CDR1 MNHEY and CDR2 SVGAGI. CDR3 nucleotide sequence: TGTGCCAGCAGTTACGGACAGGGGGCCCTCAATGAGCAGTTCTTC. It specifies CASSYGQGALNEQFF.

This clonotype has at least ten counts. The gene calls are TRBV11-2 and TRBJ2-5; the D gene is possibly TRBD1 (5 bases). CDR3 length: 13 residues. V was pared by 2 bases and J by 7 bases, with 11 bases between. Germline V lookup: CDR1 SGHAT, CDR2 FQNNGV. CDR3 region: CASSLPGDRTQYF. The CDR3 nucleotides are TGTGCCAGCAGCTTACCCGGAGACAGGACCCAGTACTTC.

The sample holds a few counts of this clonotype. This chain links TRBV30 with TRBJ2-1; D gene ambiguous. Germline-derived CDR1 and CDR2 are GTSNPN and SVGIG (reference sequence). This CDR3 is built from 12 residues. The V end lost 0 bases, the J end lost 6 bases, and 6 bases lay between the germline ends. The CDR3 DNA reads as TGTGCCTGGAGTGTGGGTATCAATGAGCAGTTCTTC. Translation gives CAWSVGINEQFF. Together with reference TRBV30 and TRBJ2-1, the CDR3 gives the full variable domain: SQTIHQWPATLVQPVGSPLSLECTVEGTSNPNLYWYRQAAGRGLQLLFYSVGIGQISSEVPQNLSASRPQDRQFILSSKKLLLSDSGFYLCAWSVGINEQFFGPGTRLTVL.

The chain is built from TRBV20-1 and TRBJ2-7; D may be TRBD1 or TRBD2 (5 bases each). The CDR3 runs to 11 residues. V lost 5 bases and J lost 6, with 11 bases in between. CDR1 and CDR2 (germline): DFQATT, SNEGSKA (reference sequence). The CDR3 DNA reads TGCAGTGCTCGTACGGGGCTCGAGCAGTACTTC. Translation: CSARTGLEQYF.

This clonotype has at least ten counts. The chain is built from TRBV29-1 and TRBJ2-3; D tentatively fits TRBD1 or TRBD2 (5 bases each). Germline CDR1 and CDR2: SQVTM and ANQGSEA. The CDR3 has 14 amino acids. The V gene lost 7 bases and the J gene lost 3 bases, with 17 bases spanning the gap. The CDR3 is CSARDLGETDTQYF. DNA for the CDR3: TGCAGCGCCCGGGACCTCGGGGAAACAGATACGCAGTATTTT.

This clonotype was seen at least ten times. The chain joins TRBV12-3 or TRBV12-4 to TRBJ2-1; the match to TRBD1 covers 12 bases. The CDR3 consists of 15 residues. The V and J ends lost 5 bases and 6 bases, in that order; junction bases with no gene match: 5. The CDR3 DNA is TGTGCCAGCAGTACCGGGACAGGGGGCTTCAATGAGCAGTTCTTC. Encoded protein: CASSTGTGGFNEQFF.

This clonotype was counted only a few times. The gene calls are TRBV18 and TRBJ2-3; TRBD2 might be the D (5 bases). The CDR3 is made up of 14 amino acids. V was shortened by 3 bases and J by 0 bases, with 7 bases between the two germline ends. Germline V lookup: CDR1 KGHSH, CDR2 LQKENI. The CDR3, as DNA: TGTGCCAGCTCACCCACGGGAAGCACAGATACGCAGTATTTT. Its translation: CASSPTGSTDTQYF.

V gene TRBV30 combines with J gene TRBJ2-1, with TRBD2 identical over 8 bases. CDR1 is GTSNPN and CDR2 is SVGIG in the germline V gene (reference sequence). J gave up 6 bases and V 4 bases, and 14 bases lay outside the gene matches. The CDR3 runs to 16 residues. CDR3 coding DNA: TGTGCCTGGACCTTAGGCGCAGCGGGAGCGGTCAATGAGCAGTTCTTC. It yields the protein CAWTLGAAGAVNEQFF.

This clonotype has at least ten counts. The chain combines TRBV6-2 or TRBV6-3 with TRBJ1-5, with a possible D match to TRBD1 (5 bases). Trimming took 4 bases from V and 3 from J, leaving 10 bases between them. The CDR3 spans 14 residues. Germline values: CDR1 MNHEY, CDR2 SVGEGT. The CDR3 region has the DNA TGTGCCAGCAGTTTAGGGGCCCCCAATCAGCCCCAGCATTTT. Translating it yields CASSLGAPNQPQHF.

Ten or more counts support this clonotype. The chain combines TRBV28 with TRBJ2-1; D is uncertain. Germline CDR1 is MDHEN and CDR2 is SYDVKM. Trimming left V 3 bases short and J 8 bases short, with 5 bases between. CDR3 length: 11 residues. The DNA of the CDR3 is TGTGCCAGCAGTTTTACGTATGAGCAGTTCTTC. Translating gives CASSFTYEQFF.

This clonotype was seen a handful of times. The chain is built from TRBV7-2 and TRBJ2-7; D is possibly TRBD2 (6 bases). The CDR3 has 14 residues. CDR1 and CDR2 (germline): SGHTA, FQGNSA. V gave up 1 base and J gave up 6 bases, with 13 bases separating them. CDR3 sequence (DNA): TGTGCCAGCAGCTTAGTGGGGGGAGGTTCCGAGCAGTACTTC. It translates to CASSLVGGGSEQYF.

This clonotype was detected many times. The chain has TRBV29-1 and TRBJ2-1; D unresolved. The V end lost 3 bases, the J end lost 1 base, and 10 bases lay between the germline ends. CDR1 is SQVTM, CDR2 ANQGSEA, per germline. The CDR3 has 14 residues. CDR3 residues: CSVDRRNSYNEQFF. The CDR3 coding sequence is TGCAGCGTTGACCGACGGAATTCCTACAATGAGCAGTTCTTC.

This clonotype was observed at least ten times. The rearrangement joins TRBV7-6 to TRBJ2-1; 14 bases map to TRBD2. The V and J ends lost 5 bases and 5 bases, in that order; junction bases with no gene match: 5. Per the germline V gene, CDR1 is SGHVS and CDR2 is FNYEAQ. The CDR3 consists of 16 residues. The CDR3: CASSTTTSGRDNEQFF. The CDR3 DNA follows: TGTGCCAGCAGCACTACGACTAGCGGGAGGGACAATGAGCAGTTCTTC. The whole variable domain, remainder taken from reference TRBV7-6 and TRBJ2-1, is GAGVSQSPRYKVTKRGQDVALRCDPISGHVSLYWYRQALGQGPEFLTYFNYEAQQDKSGLPNDRFSAERPEGSISTLTIQRTEQRDSAMYRCASSTTTSGRDNEQFFGPGTRLTVL.

This clonotype was counted ten times or more. V is TRBV12-3 or TRBV12-4 and J is TRBJ1-6; 7 nucleotides agree with TRBD1. J gave up 9 bases and V 3 bases, and 2 bases lay outside the gene matches. The length of the CDR3 is 13 residues. The CDR3, as DNA: TGTGCCAGCAGTTTCCGGACAGGTTCACCCCTCCACTTT. The encoded protein is CASSFRTGSPLHF.

At least ten counts were recorded for this clonotype. The J gene is TRBJ1-2, the V gene TRBV20-1; TRBD1 matches at 8 bases. V dropped 5 bases and J dropped 3; count of bases not matched to a gene: 5. The CDR3 is 13 residues long. CDR1 is DFQATT and CDR2 is SNEGSKA in the germline V gene (reference sequence). CDR3 in amino acids: CSAADRGDYGYTF. CDR3 DNA: TGCAGTGCTGCAGACAGGGGAGACTATGGCTACACCTTC.

This clonotype has ten or more counts. The rearrangement uses TRBV29-1 and TRBJ2-1, with a tentative D call TRBD1 (5 bases). Germline V CDR1 and CDR2: SQVTM, ANQGSEA. Trimming took off 7 bases at V and 7 bases at J, with 17 bases between the two ends. This CDR3 is 13 amino acids long. This CDR3 is CSAEDANRNEQFF. CDR3 DNA sequence: TGCAGCGCAGAGGACGCAAACAGGAATGAGCAGTTCTTC.

Many counts were recorded for this clonotype. The chain uses TRBV2 and TRBJ2-1, with 7 bases that match TRBD1. The V and J ends lost 4 bases and 4 bases, in that order; junction bases with no gene match: 7. The germline CDR1 and CDR2 sequences are SNHLY and FYNNEI. CDR3 length: 15 residues. CDR3: CASSVGGELYNEQFF. The CDR3 DNA sequence: TGTGCCAGCAGTGTAGGGGGCGAGTTGTACAATGAGCAGTTCTTC.

This clonotype was found a few times. The chain couples TRBV20-1 to TRBJ2-2; TRBD2 matches 11 bases. Trimming at V came to 1 base and at J to 7 bases, leaving 11 bases not matched to a gene. The length of the CDR3 is 17 residues. Germline V gene lookup returns CDR1 DFQATT and CDR2 SNEGSKA (reference sequence). In nucleotides, the CDR3 is TGCAGTGCTAGAGTTCTACAGAGTACTAGCGGGAGCGGGGAGCTGTTTTTT. Protein: CSARVLQSTSGSGELFF.

This clonotype was seen a few times. This chain uses TRBV19 with TRBJ1-5, with D tentatively TRBD1 (5 bases). Trimming shortened V by 3 bases and J by 3 bases, and 6 bases separated the two germline ends. Germline CDR1 and CDR2: LNHDA and SQIVND (reference sequence). This CDR3 has 13 amino acids. The CDR3 spells CASSIRANQPQHF. The CDR3 DNA sequence: TGTGCCAGTAGTATCAGGGCCAATCAGCCCCAGCATTTT. The variable domain in full, with the rest retrieved from reference TRBV19 and TRBJ1-5, is DGGITQSPKYLFRKEGQNVTLSCEQNLNHDAMYWYRQDPGQGLRLIYYSQIVNDFQKGDIAEGYSVSREKKESFPLTVTSAQKNPTAFYLCASSIRANQPQHFGDGTRLSIL.

This clonotype has ten or more counts. The genes are TRBV4-3 and TRBJ2-7; tentative D call: TRBD1 (6 bases). The germline CDR1 and CDR2 sequences are LGHNA and YSLEER. Trimming shortened V by 1 base and J by 4 bases, and 14 bases separated the two germline ends. CDR3 length: 15 residues. For the CDR3, the DNA is TGCGCCAGCAGCCAAGGGGCGACAGGCGAGTACGAGCAGTACTTC. Translation gives CASSQGATGEYEQYF.